What follows are 26 T cell receptor beta chains derived from one specimen sequenced in a study of spatial heterogeneity in lung cancer. Findings and limits, study-wide: Expanded alpha and beta TCR counts within tumors tracked tumor mutation counts.

One entry per CDR3 protein results from TCRdb running MiXCR on the 5' RACE reads. The sample lists some 20,000 distinct CDR3 sequences, about 6.5% occurring once. Time point indicated: sample taken at primary tumor resection. These receptors' antigens are unknown. The sequenced sample was lung tumor tissue, obtained at surgery. The receptors derive from a female donor with early-stage non-small cell lung cancer.

As regards this clonotype: A single base separates this from a much larger clone, so it may be a read error. This chain connects TRBV11-2 to TRBJ2-5, with unresolved D. Germline V gives CDR1 SGHAT, CDR2 FQNNGV. The CDR3 runs 13 residues. The V gene lost 4 bases and the J gene lost 1 base, with 7 bases spanning the gap. The CDR3 DNA sequence: TGTGCCAGCAGCTCCTTAGGCCAAGAGACCCAGTACTTC. Amino acid sequence: CASSSLGQETQYF.

The table lists this clonotype with many counts. CDR3 DNA sequence: TGTGCCAGCAGTTACTCCAGACTACCAGGGGATACGCAGTATTTT. Translated, it gives CASSYSRLPGDTQYF. The genes are TRBV6-5 and TRBJ2-3; either TRBD1 or TRBD2 may fit D (5 bases each). Trimming removed 0 bases from V and 6 bases from J, with 13 bases in between. The CDR3 has 15 amino acids. Looked up from germline, CDR1 is MNHEY and CDR2 is SVGAGI.

This clonotype came up a few times. The rearrangement joins TRBV4-2 to TRBJ1-5; a possible D gene is TRBD1 (5 bases). V lost 0 bases and J lost 6, with 9 bases in between. CDR1 is LGHNA, CDR2 YNFKEQ, per germline. This CDR3 is built from 14 residues. CDR3 nucleotide sequence: TGTGCCAGCAGCCAAGAAACAGGCGCTCAGCCCCAGCATTTT. The encoded protein is CASSQETGAQPQHF.

The chain combines TRBV20-1 with TRBJ2-1; TRBD1 agrees at 7 bases. The CDR3 sequence is 13 residues long. J lost 6 bases, V lost 6 bases, and 8 bases had no gene match. Germline values: CDR1 DFQATT, CDR2 SNEGSKA (reference sequence). CDR3 DNA: TGCAGTGCACCCCCGGACAGGAGCAATGAGCAGTTCTTC. Encoded protein: CSAPPDRSNEQFF.

This clonotype was detected ten times or more. This sequence joins TRBV11-3 and TRBJ2-2, with a weak D call TRBD1 (5 bases). V lost 5 bases and J 0 bases, leaving 10 bases between the germline ends. CDR3 size: 15 residues. Germline CDR1 is SGHNT and CDR2 is YENEEA. CDR3 sequence reads: CASSGRVTNTGELFF. The CDR3 region has the DNA TGTGCCAGCAGCGGCAGGGTGACGAACACCGGGGAGCTGTTTTTT. Variable domain in full (rest from reference TRBV11-3 and TRBJ2-2): EAGVVQSPRYKIIEKKQPVAFWCNPISGHNTLYWYLQNLGQGPELLIRYENEEAVDDSQLPKDRFSAERLKGVDSTLKIQPAELGDSAVYLCASSGRVTNTGELFFGEGSRLTVL.

This clonotype was counted ten times or more. This sequence joins TRBV3-1 and TRBJ1-1, with 10 bases aligning to TRBD1. The CDR3 runs 14 residues. CDR1 and CDR2 from the germline V gene are LGHDT and YNNKEL (reference sequence). V lost 4 bases to trimming and J lost 6 bases; unmatched junction nucleotides: 5. The CDR3 reads CASSLGTGDSEAFF. The DNA of the CDR3 is TGTGCCAGCAGCCTCGGGACAGGGGATTCTGAAGCTTTCTTT.

Many counts were recorded for this clonotype. The V and J genes are TRBV4-2 and TRBJ2-2, with no clear D. The CDR3 covers 13 residues. V was clipped by 2 bases and J by 8 bases, with 9 bases between them. Germline loops: CDR1 LGHNA, CDR2 YNFKEQ. The CDR3 here is CASSQPSLGELFF. The DNA for the CDR3 is TGTGCCAGCAGCCAACCGTCACTGGGGGAGCTGTTTTTT.

This rearrangement joins TRBV4-1 to TRBJ2-1, with D possibly TRBD2 on 6 matching bases. The CDR3 runs 15 residues. V dropped 1 base and J dropped 5 bases, with 12 bases sitting between them. Germline assignment: CDR1 MGHRA and CDR2 YSYEKL. Here the CDR3 reads CASSQGRRADNEQFF. Written as DNA, the CDR3 is TGCGCCAGCAGCCAAGGAAGGAGGGCTGACAATGAGCAGTTCTTC.

J is TRBJ2-7 and V is TRBV12-3 or TRBV12-4; the match to TRBD1 covers 11 bases. The V segment lost 4 bases and the J segment 3 bases; nucleotides outside the gene matches: 2. The CDR3 has 14 residues. The CDR3 protein is CASSSGTGGYEQYF. The DNA for the CDR3 is TGTGCCAGCAGTTCCGGGACAGGGGGCTACGAGCAGTACTTC.

The chain joins TRBV21-1 to TRBJ1-2; TRBD1 was called by the table and not checked on the DNA. TRBV21-1 is given as a pseudogene. The CDR3 is 15 residues long. This CDR3 reads CASSKANSACYGYTF. Here the CDR3 DNA reads TGTGCCAGCAGCAAAGCGAACAGCGCCTGCTATGGCTACACCTTC.

Many counts were recorded for this clonotype. The chain employs TRBV5-1 and TRBJ1-4, with 7 bases fitting TRBD1. Germline assignment: CDR1 SGHRS and CDR2 YFSETQ. This CDR3 contains 14 residues. The V and J ends lost 5 bases and 5 bases, in that order; junction bases with no gene match: 6. CDR3 in amino acids: CASSVGTENEKLFF. In DNA, the CDR3 is TGCGCCAGCAGTGTCGGGACAGAGAATGAAAAACTGTTTTTT.

This sequence joins TRBV2 and TRBJ2-3; 10 bases align to TRBD2. Germline V lookup: CDR1 SNHLY, CDR2 FYNNEI. The junction had 8 bases not matched to a gene; V was cut back by 8 bases and J by 0 bases. The length of the CDR3 is 16 residues. The CDR3 reads CASFLAGAPSTDTQYF. CDR3 DNA: TGTGCCAGCTTTCTAGCGGGGGCCCCTAGCACAGATACGCAGTATTTT.

This clonotype was seen a handful of times. The V call is TRBV30, the J call TRBJ2-3, with a weak D call TRBD1 (6 bases). V was shortened by 2 bases and J by 5 bases, with 20 bases between the two germline ends. The CDR3 length is 16 residues. In germline, CDR1 is GTSNPN, CDR2 SVGIG (reference sequence). The CDR3 DNA follows: TGTGCCTGGAGTTCAGCCACAGGGACAAGGGGAGATACGCAGTATTTT. Protein: CAWSSATGTRGDTQYF. The whole variable domain, filled in from reference TRBV30 and TRBJ2-3, reads SQTIHQWPATLVQPVGSPLSLECTVEGTSNPNLYWYRQAAGRGLQLLFYSVGIGQISSEVPQNLSASRPQDRQFILSSKKLLLSDSGFYLCAWSSATGTRGDTQYFGPGTRLTVL.

This clonotype occurred a few times. The chain couples TRBV27 to TRBJ2-4; D is possibly TRBD2 (7 bases). The CDR3 spans 15 residues. Germline CDR1 reads MNHEY; CDR2 reads SMNVEV (reference sequence). The V and J ends lost 4 bases and 8 bases respectively, with 18 bases between them. CDR3 coding DNA: TGTGCCAGCAGTTCGAGGGGGGGCCGAACAGACATTCAGTACTTC. Encoded protein: CASSSRGGRTDIQYF.

This clonotype has more than one count but fewer than ten. The chain combines TRBV28 with TRBJ2-7; D is ambiguous. This CDR3 region has 13 residues. V lost 8 bases, J lost 0 bases, and 11 bases lay in between. Germline V CDR1 and CDR2: MDHEN, SYDVKM. The CDR3 here is CASVGQVSYEQYF. The CDR3 DNA is TGTGCCAGCGTTGGGCAGGTCTCCTACGAGCAGTACTTC.

This clonotype showed up many times. The rearrangement uses TRBV9 and TRBJ2-1; 10 nucleotides match TRBD2. CDR1 and CDR2 (germline): SGDLS, YYNGEE. CDR3 length: 19 amino acids. V shed 2 bases and J 0 bases; nucleotides not matched to a gene: 11. CDR3 amino acids: CASSVGVLAGVSSYNEQFF. The CDR3, as DNA: TGTGCCAGCAGCGTTGGGGTGCTAGCGGGGGTGAGCTCCTACAATGAGCAGTTCTTC.

This clonotype was found many times. The rearrangement uses TRBV24-1 and TRBJ2-3, with TRBD1 matching over 8 bases. V dropped 4 bases and J dropped 0; count of bases not matched to a gene: 11. The CDR3 loop spans 18 amino acids. CDR1 and CDR2 (germline): KGHDR, SFDVKD. CDR3 in DNA: TGTGCCACCAGTGACCAGGGGGGACAGGAGACTAGCACAGATACGCAGTATTTT. Translation: CATSDQGGQETSTDTQYF.

This clonotype was observed many times. CDR3 region: CSSMTDLNTEAFF. The CDR3 nucleotides read TGCAGCTCCATGACAGATTTGAACACTGAAGCTTTCTTT. The chain is built from TRBV29-1 and TRBJ1-1, with D maybe TRBD1 (5 bases). V lost 8 bases and J lost 0, with 13 bases in between. Per the germline V gene, CDR1 is SQVTM and CDR2 is ANQGSEA. This CDR3 region has 13 residues.

This clonotype is medium-sized by share. The chain combines TRBV27 with TRBJ2-3; no clear D gene. Germline CDR1 MNHEY, CDR2 SMNVEV (reference sequence). CDR3 size: 12 residues. Trimming pared 4 bases from V and 4 bases from J, leaving 6 bases between. In DNA form, the CDR3 reads TGTGCCAGCAGTTCTATGGCAGATACGCAGTATTTT. This encodes CASSSMADTQYF.

J is TRBJ2-5 and V is TRBV9; 8 bases are shared with TRBD2. Germline V gene lookup returns CDR1 SGDLS and CDR2 YYNGEE. The CDR3 runs to 15 residues. J was trimmed by 5 bases and V by 4 bases; bases with no gene match: 10. The CDR3 DNA reads as TGTGCCAGCAGCCCACGGACTAGCTCCCTTGAGACCCAGTACTTC. Protein sequence: CASSPRTSSLETQYF.

This clonotype has a handful of counts. This chain joins TRBV20-1 and TRBJ2-1; 9 nucleotides agree with TRBD2. The length of the CDR3 is 15 residues. CDR1 DFQATT and CDR2 SNEGSKA come from the germline V gene (reference sequence). Trimming at V came to 7 bases and at J to 7 bases, leaving 14 bases not matched to a gene. For the CDR3, the DNA is TGCAGTGGGCCCCCGGGACTAGCATTTTTTAATGAGCAGTTCTTC. This translates into CSGPPGLAFFNEQFF.

This clonotype was found many times. J is TRBJ2-7 and V is TRBV20-1, with D unclear. Germline CDR1 and CDR2: DFQATT and SNEGSKA (reference sequence). V lost 0 bases and J lost 2, with 11 bases in between. The CDR3 is made up of 14 amino acids. The CDR3 DNA is TGCAGTGCTAGAGATAGATCGAGGACCTACGAGCAGTACTTC. As protein: CSARDRSRTYEQYF.

This clonotype is labeled medium-sized. V usage is TRBV7-2 and J usage is TRBJ2-5; 8 bases are shared with TRBD1. Germline V gives CDR1 SGHTA, CDR2 FQGNSA. V gave up 3 bases and J gave up 2 bases; unmatched junction bases: 2. The CDR3 has 14 amino acids. CDR3 bases: TGTGCCAGCAGCTTCAACAGGGGGCAAGAGACCCAGTACTTC. Protein sequence: CASSFNRGQETQYF. Full variable domain (remainder filled in from reference TRBV7-2 and TRBJ2-5): GAGVSQSPSNKVTEKGKDVELRCDPISGHTALYWYRQSLGQGLEFLIYFQGNSAPDKSGLPSDRFSAERTGGSVSTLTIQRTQQEDSAVYLCASSFNRGQETQYFGPGTRLLVL.

This clonotype appeared a few times. The chain uses TRBV7-2 and TRBJ2-3; D unclear. In germline, CDR1 is SGHTA, CDR2 FQGNSA. The CDR3 runs 16 residues. V was trimmed by 3 bases and J by 0 bases, leaving 13 bases between them. The CDR3 spells CASSFGRTQSTDTQYF. CDR3 coding DNA: TGTGCCAGCAGCTTTGGTAGAACCCAGAGCACAGATACGCAGTATTTT.

This clonotype was detected ten times or more. V usage is TRBV9 and J usage is TRBJ2-5; weak D call: TRBD2 (6 bases). This CDR3 region has 15 residues. Per germline, CDR1 SGDLS and CDR2 YYNGEE. Trimming shortened V by 1 base and J by 4 bases, and 14 bases separated the two germline ends. Here the CDR3 DNA reads TGTGCCAGCAGCGTATCCGGGGGAGGTGGAGAGACCCAGTACTTC. This gives the protein CASSVSGGGGETQYF.

This clonotype was picked up a small number of times. The chain has TRBV6-1 and TRBJ1-1; 10 nucleotides line up with TRBD1. The length of the CDR3 is 14 residues. J gave up 4 bases and V 7 bases, and 6 bases lay outside the gene matches. Germline CDR1 and CDR2: MNHNS and SASEGT. CDR3 amino acids: CASTVTGGITEAFF. CDR3 DNA: TGTGCCAGCACCGTGACAGGGGGCATCACTGAAGCTTTCTTT.